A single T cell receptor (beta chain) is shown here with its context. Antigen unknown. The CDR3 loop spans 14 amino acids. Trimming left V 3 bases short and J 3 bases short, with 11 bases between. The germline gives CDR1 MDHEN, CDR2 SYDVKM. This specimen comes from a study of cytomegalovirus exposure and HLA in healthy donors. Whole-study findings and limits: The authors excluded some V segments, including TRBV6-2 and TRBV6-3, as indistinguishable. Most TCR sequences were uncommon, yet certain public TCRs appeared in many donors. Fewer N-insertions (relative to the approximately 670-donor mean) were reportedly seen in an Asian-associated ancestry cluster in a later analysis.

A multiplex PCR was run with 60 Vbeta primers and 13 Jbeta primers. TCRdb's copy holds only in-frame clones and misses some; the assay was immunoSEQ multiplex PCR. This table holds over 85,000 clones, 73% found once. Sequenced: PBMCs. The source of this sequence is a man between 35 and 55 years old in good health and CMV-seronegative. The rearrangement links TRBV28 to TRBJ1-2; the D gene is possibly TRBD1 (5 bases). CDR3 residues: CASSFGGEHYGYTF. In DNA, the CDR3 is TGTGCCAGCAGTTTCGGGGGAGAGCACTATGGCTACACCTTC.